The sequence of this TCR beta chain was determined in a study of blood T cell repertoires in COVID-19. Overall study: Acute and convalescent COVID-19 specimens originated in the United States, Italy and Spain. Sample material is recorded as cDNA or gDNA derived from T cells, B-cell-depleted T cells, or PBMCs.

The CDR3 extends over 12 amino acids. Germline V gene lookup returns CDR1 SEHNR and CDR2 FQNEAQ (reference sequence). Trimming took off 3 bases at V and 7 bases at J, with 9 bases between the two ends. Libraries were prepared by immunoSEQ multiplex PCR; TCRdb keeps only in-frame clonotypes and omits some of them. The table records about 280,000 clones, 75% to 90% of them present only once. The material sequenced was peripheral blood. The sequence derives from a woman between 50 and 59 years old who had recovered from COVID-19. The chain combines TRBV7-9 with TRBJ1-2, with a weak D call TRBD1 (5 bases). Written as DNA, the CDR3 is TGTGCCAGCAGCTTGTTCGGGGGTGGCTACACCTTC. As protein: CASSLFGGGYTF.